What follows are 25 T cell receptor beta chains derived from one specimen sequenced in a study of blood T cell repertoires in COVID-19. Only in-frame clones appear in the TCRdb table, and some are missing; sequencing was by immunoSEQ multiplex PCR. The sample consists of about 220,000 clones, roughly 80% of them appearing once. What was sequenced was peripheral blood. Receptors originate from a woman in her thirties who had recovered from COVID-19.

The V call is TRBV29-1, the J call TRBJ1-1; D possibly corresponds to TRBD1 (6 bases). This CDR3 contains 10 residues. V lost 8 bases and J 5 bases, leaving 9 bases between the germline ends. Germline CDR1 and CDR2: SQVTM and ANQGSEA. The CDR3 DNA follows: TGCAGCCTAGGGGGTACTGAAGCTTTCTTT. Its translation: CSLGGTEAFF.

J is TRBJ2-3 and V is TRBV5-4, with 8 bases lining up with TRBD2. Per the germline V gene, CDR1 is SGHNT and CDR2 is YYREEE (reference sequence). After removal of 3 bases from V and 4 bases from J, the junction contained 7 bases not matched to a gene. The CDR3 runs 15 residues. The CDR3 loop reads CASSSGGARADTQYF. The CDR3, as DNA: TGTGCCAGCAGCTCGGGGGGGGCCCGGGCAGATACGCAGTATTTT.

The V gene is TRBV5-1, the J gene TRBJ2-5; 7 bases are a match to TRBD2. V was clipped by 4 bases and J by 4 bases; unmatched bases: 16. Per germline, CDR1 SGHRS and CDR2 YFSETQ. The CDR3 runs to 17 residues. CDR3 sequence reads: CASSLYGGRESGETQYF. The CDR3 nucleotides read TGCGCCAGCAGCCTCTACGGCGGGAGAGAGAGTGGAGAGACCCAGTACTTC.

This clone was seen a handful of times. The chain has TRBV19 and TRBJ2-7; the D gene is possibly TRBD1 (6 bases). The CDR3 loop spans 14 amino acids. Looked up from germline, CDR1 is LNHDA and CDR2 is SQIVND (reference sequence). Trimming removed 6 bases at V and 3 bases at J, with 15 bases between. CDR3 sequence: CASSPPGQIYEQYF. The CDR3 DNA reads TGTGCCAGTAGCCCCCCCGGACAGATCTACGAGCAGTACTTC.

This chain links TRBV6-6 with TRBJ1-2; 8 positions match TRBD1. J lost 4 bases, V lost 4 bases, and 5 bases had no gene match. Germline CDR1 and CDR2: MNHNY and SVGAGI (reference sequence). The CDR3 spans 14 residues. The CDR3 DNA is TGTGCCAGCAGTTCAGGGGGCGCAGGCTATGGCTACACCTTC. It yields the protein CASSSGGAGYGYTF.

The chain links TRBV3-1 (or the pseudogene TRBV3-2) to TRBJ1-2, with TRBD1 as a possible D gene (5 bases). The CDR3 is 15 residues long. CDR1 is LGHDT and CDR2 is YNNKEL in the germline V gene (reference sequence). The germline V and J ends were trimmed by 0 bases and 7 bases, with 15 bases remaining between them. This chain's CDR3 is CASSQDRVPSAGYTF. Here the CDR3 DNA reads TGTGCCAGCAGCCAAGACAGGGTCCCCTCTGCTGGCTACACCTTC.

V gene TRBV7-3 combines with J gene TRBJ1-1, with a weak D call TRBD1 (5 bases). The CDR3 has 13 amino acids. Germline CDR1 and CDR2: SGHTA and FQGTGA. Trimming removed 11 bases from V and 5 bases from J, with 18 bases in between. This CDR3 reads CASKLGRETEAFF. CDR3 nucleotide sequence: TGTGCCTCCAAACTGGGCAGGGAAACTGAAGCTTTCTTT. Based on the CDR3 plus reference TRBV7-3 and TRBJ1-1, the full variable domain is GAGVSQTPSNKVTEKGKYVELRCDPISGHTALYWYRQSLGQGPEFLIYFQGTGAADDSGLPNDRFFAVRPEGSVSTLKIQRTERGDSAVYLCASKLGRETEAFFGQGTRLTVV.

The genes are TRBV7-6 and TRBJ2-7; a possible D gene is TRBD1 (7 bases). Trimming left V 1 base short and J 3 bases short, with 13 bases between. Per the germline V gene, CDR1 is SGHVS and CDR2 is FNYEAQ. The CDR3 extends over 15 amino acids. The CDR3 nucleotides are TGTGCCAGCAGCTTAGAGGGCAGGGGGGACTACGAGCAGTACTTC. This sequence encodes CASSLEGRGDYEQYF.

The genes are TRBV9 and TRBJ1-6; D might be TRBD1 (5 bases). The CDR3 consists of 16 residues. Trimming removed 0 bases from V and 7 bases from J, with 14 bases in between. In germline, CDR1 is SGDLS, CDR2 YYNGEE. The CDR3 DNA reads TGTGCCAGCAGCGTAGCTCAAGGGGCATCGAATTCACCCCTCCACTTT. This codes for CASSVAQGASNSPLHF.

V and J are TRBV4-1 and TRBJ1-2, with TRBD1 matching 9 bases. The length of the CDR3 is 16 residues. The germline V gene has CDR1 MGHRA and CDR2 YSYEKL. With 2 bases clipped from V and 9 bases from J, the junction kept 13 bases outside the gene matches. CDR3: CASSQILQGARERYTF. CDR3 bases: TGCGCCAGCAGCCAAATACTACAGGGGGCGCGTGAGCGCTACACCTTC.

This clone was seen only once. This sequence joins TRBV27 and TRBJ2-7, with TRBD2 matching 7 bases. The V gene's germline CDR1 is MNHEY and CDR2 SMNVEV (reference sequence). The ends lost 4 bases at V and 7 bases at J; junction bases unmatched: 10. The CDR3 covers 14 residues. CDR3 sequence (DNA): TGTGCCAGCAGTTCGGGCGGGGAGGGCCGAGAGCAGTACTTC. It yields the protein CASSSGGEGREQYF.

CDR3 DNA sequence: TGTGCCAGTAGTACCCGGGACTATCAAGAGACCCAGTACTTC. It specifies CASSTRDYQETQYF. This sequence joins TRBV19 and TRBJ2-5, with 7 bases matching TRBD2. CDR1 and CDR2 from the germline V gene are LNHDA and SQIVND (reference sequence). The CDR3 spans 14 residues. J lost 2 bases, V lost 4 bases, and 4 bases had no gene match.

The chain carries TRBV25-1 and TRBJ1-1; D gene uncertain. Trimming took 6 bases from V and 7 from J, leaving 6 bases between them. The germline CDR1 and CDR2 sequences are MGHDK and SYGVNS. The CDR3 is made up of 10 amino acids. The CDR3 bases are TGTGCCAGCAGCGCGGGTGAAGCTTTCTTT. Amino acids: CASSAGEAFF.

The chain couples TRBV6-5 to TRBJ1-1, with 10 nucleotides matching TRBD1. This CDR3 has 15 residues. V was clipped by 0 bases and J by 3 bases; unmatched bases: 1. Germline V gives CDR1 MNHEY, CDR2 SVGAGI. CDR3 in DNA: TGTGCCAGCAGTTACTCCGGGACAGGGGACACTGAAGCTTTCTTT. Its translation is CASSYSGTGDTEAFF.

The J gene is TRBJ2-2, the V gene TRBV9; 8 bases fit TRBD2. V lost 4 bases, J lost 6 bases, and 8 bases stayed unmatched. The CDR3 loop spans 15 amino acids. Looked up from germline, CDR1 is SGDLS and CDR2 is YYNGEE. The CDR3 DNA is TGTGCCAGCAGCCCCACATTAGCGGGGTCCGGGGAGCTGTTTTTT. Translating it yields CASSPTLAGSGELFF.

V gene TRBV24-1 combines with J gene TRBJ2-5; D is ambiguous. Trimming cost V 3 bases and J 4 bases, with 8 bases left between them. This CDR3 contains 13 residues. Germline V gene lookup returns CDR1 KGHDR and CDR2 SFDVKD. CDR3 loop: CATSDHARETQYF. The DNA for the CDR3 is TGTGCCACCAGTGATCACGCTAGAGAGACCCAGTACTTC.

The rearrangement uses TRBV9 and TRBJ2-1; 8 nucleotides agree with TRBD2. Germline values: CDR1 SGDLS, CDR2 YYNGEE. The CDR3 consists of 15 residues. Germline trimming cut 4 bases from V and 7 bases from J; bases unmatched to any gene: 10. The CDR3 nucleotides read TGTGCCAGCAGCATATCCGGGACTAGAGGGAATGAGCAGTTCTTC. Translation: CASSISGTRGNEQFF.

The V gene is TRBV6-2 or TRBV6-3, the J gene TRBJ1-2; the D gene is possibly TRBD1 (6 bases). Trimming cost V 5 bases and J 4 bases, with 11 bases left between them. Germline V gives CDR1 MNHEY, CDR2 SVGEGT. There are 13 residues in the CDR3. CDR3 DNA sequence: TGTGCCAGCAGTCGGACAGAAAGCTATGGCTACACCTTC. Encoded protein: CASSRTESYGYTF.

The genes are TRBV27 and TRBJ1-5; 8 bases map to TRBD1. Trimming removed 5 bases from V and 6 bases from J; junction bases left unmatched: 3. Germline-derived CDR1 and CDR2 are MNHEY and SMNVEV (reference sequence). The length of the CDR3 is 13 residues. CDR3 amino acids: CASSPDRGQPQHF. The CDR3, as DNA: TGTGCCAGCAGTCCCGACAGGGGTCAGCCCCAGCATTTT.

The rearrangement links TRBV15 to TRBJ2-5; no definite D call. Looked up from germline, CDR1 is LNHNV and CDR2 is YYDKDF (reference sequence). Trimming cost V 0 bases and J 2 bases, with 7 bases left between them. The CDR3 totals 14 residues. The CDR3 sequence: CATSREETQETQYF. In nucleotides, the CDR3 is TGTGCCACCAGCAGAGAGGAGACTCAAGAGACCCAGTACTTC.

J is TRBJ2-1 and V is TRBV6-5, with 7 bases lining up with TRBD1. Germline-derived CDR1 and CDR2 are MNHEY and SVGAGI. The CDR3 has 15 amino acids. The junction had 5 bases not matched to a gene; V was cut back by 6 bases and J by 0 bases. CDR3 residues: CASRGGGSSYNEQFF. In DNA, the CDR3 is TGTGCCAGCAGAGGGGGCGGAAGCTCCTACAATGAGCAGTTCTTC.

This sequence joins TRBV14 and TRBJ1-2; D unresolved. Per the germline V gene, CDR1 is SGHDN and CDR2 is FVKESK. V was cut by 0 bases and J by 7 bases, with 18 bases left in between. This CDR3 contains 16 residues. CDR3 residues: CASSQDRRPARGGYTF. CDR3 sequence (DNA): TGTGCCAGCAGCCAAGACCGACGACCCGCTCGAGGTGGCTACACCTTC.

V is TRBV2 and J is TRBJ2-1; 13 bases agree with TRBD2. This CDR3 spans 15 amino acids. Germline V gene sequence: CDR1 SNHLY, CDR2 FYNNEI. Trimming removed 8 bases from V and 7 bases from J; junction bases left unmatched: 8. The CDR3 sequence: CASSRLAGGYNEQFF. As DNA, the CDR3 is TGTGCCAGCTCGAGACTAGCGGGAGGATATAATGAGCAGTTCTTC.

The J gene is TRBJ2-7, the V gene TRBV30, with TRBD2 identical over 13 bases. V shed 4 bases and J 2 bases; nucleotides not matched to a gene: 8. The CDR3 contains 16 residues. From germline, CDR1 is GTSNPN and CDR2 SVGIG (reference sequence). The CDR3, as DNA: TGTGCCTGGACCGGGACTAGCGGGACTGGTACCTACGAGCAGTACTTC. This encodes CAWTGTSGTGTYEQYF.

The chain recombines TRBV24-1 with TRBJ2-3; 10 bases align to TRBD2. In germline, CDR1 is KGHDR, CDR2 SFDVKD. CDR3 length equals 17 residues. After removal of 4 bases from V and 2 bases from J, the junction contained 8 bases not matched to a gene. CDR3 sequence (DNA): TGTGCCACCAGTGACCCCGGAACTAGCGGGACCACAGATACGCAGTATTTT. Its translation: CATSDPGTSGTTDTQYF.